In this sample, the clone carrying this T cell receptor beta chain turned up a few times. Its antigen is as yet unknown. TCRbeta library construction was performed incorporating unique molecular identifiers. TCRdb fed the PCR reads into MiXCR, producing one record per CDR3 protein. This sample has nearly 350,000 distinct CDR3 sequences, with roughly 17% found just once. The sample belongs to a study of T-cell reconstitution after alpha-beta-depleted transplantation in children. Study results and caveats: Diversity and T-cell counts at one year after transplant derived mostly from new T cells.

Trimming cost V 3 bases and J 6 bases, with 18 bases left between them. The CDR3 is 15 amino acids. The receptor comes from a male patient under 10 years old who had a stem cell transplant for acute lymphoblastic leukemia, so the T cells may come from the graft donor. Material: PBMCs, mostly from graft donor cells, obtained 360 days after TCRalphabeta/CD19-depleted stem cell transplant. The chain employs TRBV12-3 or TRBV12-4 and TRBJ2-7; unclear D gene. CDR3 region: CASSFIFGSHGEQYF. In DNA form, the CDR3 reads TGTGCCAGCAGTTTTATTTTCGGGTCTCACGGCGAGCAGTACTTC.